The 27 T cell receptor beta chains given below trace back to one sample, sequenced in a study of early T cells in non-severe SARS-CoV-2 infection. TCRdb re-called the 5' RACE reads with MiXCR, one entry per CDR3 protein. The sample has roughly 100,000 distinct CDR3 sequences, less than 15% seen once. The sequencing sample was made of whole blood. The source of these receptors is an adult who was a healthcare worker with PCR-confirmed SARS-CoV-2 infection or an uninfected control (not recorded which).

This clonotype was recorded a few times. V gene TRBV7-9 combines with J gene TRBJ1-2; the D is unclear. CDR3 size: 15 residues. Trimming pared 0 bases from V and 0 bases from J, leaving 8 bases between. Germline lookup yields CDR1 SEHNR and CDR2 FQNEAQ (reference sequence). For the CDR3, the DNA is TGTGCCAGCAGCTTAGCAGGAGTAGCTAACTATGGCTACACCTTC. Amino acids: CASSLAGVANYGYTF.

This clonotype has a count of ten or more. This sequence joins TRBV4-3 and TRBJ2-7; D not resolved. The germline V and J ends were trimmed by 4 bases and 5 bases, with 12 bases remaining between them. The CDR3 has 13 residues. Germline V gives CDR1 LGHNA, CDR2 YSLEER. The CDR3, as DNA: TGCGCCAGCAGCCCGCGGAAAAGCGACGAGCAGTACTTC. Translated: CASSPRKSDEQYF.

This clonotype was found many times. The rearrangement uses TRBV14 and TRBJ2-1, with D hard to call. CDR3 length: 14 amino acids. Germline values: CDR1 SGHDN, CDR2 FVKESK. The V end was cut by 6 bases, the J end by 1 base, with 10 bases between. CDR3 nucleotide sequence: TGTGCCAGCAGTCAACTACATTCCTACAATGAGCAGTTCTTC. Translated, it gives CASSQLHSYNEQFF.

This clonotype has more than one count but fewer than ten. DNA of the CDR3: TGTGCCAGCAGCCCTTACAGACAGGACCCCTACGAGCAGTACTTC. It codes for CASSPYRQDPYEQYF. The chain has TRBV7-9 and TRBJ2-7; the D gene is possibly TRBD1 (6 bases). Germline assignment: CDR1 SEHNR and CDR2 FQNEAQ (reference sequence). V was shortened by 5 bases and J by 2 bases, with 16 bases between the two germline ends. The CDR3 is made up of 15 amino acids.

This clonotype has just a few counts. The CDR3 region is CSARPGRPRGDTQYF. For the CDR3, the DNA is TGCAGTGCTAGACCGGGACGCCCAAGAGGAGATACGCAGTATTTT. The chain combines TRBV20-1 with TRBJ2-3; D assignment may be TRBD1 or TRBD2 (5 bases each). From germline, CDR1 is DFQATT and CDR2 SNEGSKA (reference sequence). Trimming stripped 2 bases from V and 5 bases from J, with 17 bases between. CDR3 size: 15 residues.

This clonotype was observed a few times. The chain combines TRBV6-2 or TRBV6-3 with TRBJ1-2, with a tentative D call TRBD1 (5 bases). Trimming took 6 bases from V and 3 from J, leaving 20 bases between them. The CDR3 is made up of 16 amino acids. Germline V lookup: CDR1 MNHEY, CDR2 SVGEGT. The CDR3 sequence is CASSPGRRGKDYGYTF. CDR3 in DNA: TGTGCCAGCAGCCCCGGGCGTCGGGGCAAGGACTATGGCTACACCTTC.

A few counts support this clonotype. The chain links TRBV20-1 to TRBJ2-3, with TRBD2 matching over 9 bases. The ends lost 2 bases at V and 2 bases at J; junction bases unmatched: 8. The CDR3 length is 16 residues. Germline V gene sequence: CDR1 DFQATT, CDR2 SNEGSKA (reference sequence). CDR3 sequence (DNA): TGCAGTGCTAGAAAGCCGGCGGGAGGGAACACAGATACGCAGTATTTT. Its protein product is CSARKPAGGNTDTQYF.

The chain has TRBV11-2 and TRBJ2-3; 10 nucleotides agree with TRBD2. Germline trimming cut 2 bases from V and 4 bases from J; bases unmatched to any gene: 6. The CDR3 is 16 residues long. CDR1 is SGHAT and CDR2 is FQNNGV in the germline V gene. The DNA for the CDR3 is TGTGCCAGCAGCTTACAAGCGGGAGGGGTGCCAGATACGCAGTATTTT. It yields the protein CASSLQAGGVPDTQYF.

This clonotype occurred a few times. CDR3 in DNA: TGTGCCAGCACGACTTCGGACAGACCGGGCTATGGCTACACCTTC. Protein sequence: CASTTSDRPGYGYTF. The chain couples TRBV28 to TRBJ1-2; D is possibly TRBD1 (6 bases). This CDR3 contains 15 residues. Germline V lookup: CDR1 MDHEN, CDR2 SYDVKM. V was pared by 7 bases and J by 4 bases, with 19 bases between.

This clonotype is labeled medium-sized. The V gene is TRBV7-8, the J gene TRBJ2-1; possible D gene TRBD2, 5 bases. V was trimmed by 4 bases and J by 4 bases, leaving 5 bases between them. Germline values: CDR1 SGHVS, CDR2 FQNEAQ. The CDR3 runs to 12 residues. CDR3 nucleotides: TGTGCCAGCAGCTCGGGATACAATGAGCAGTTCTTC. Protein product: CASSSGYNEQFF. Drawing the rest from reference TRBV7-8 and TRBJ2-1, the complete variable domain is GAGVSQSPRYKVAKRGQDVALRCDPISGHVSLFWYQQALGQGPEFLTYFQNEAQLDKSGLPSDRFFAERPEGSVSTLKIQRTQQEDSAVYLCASSSGYNEQFFGPGTRLTVL.

The rearrangement links TRBV20-1 to TRBJ2-3; no reliable D call. The CDR3 is 11 residues long. CDR1 is DFQATT, CDR2 SNEGSKA, per germline (reference sequence). V was trimmed by 6 bases and J by 5 bases, leaving 9 bases between them. CDR3 bases: TGCAGTGCGGGGAAAGAAGATACGCAGTATTTT. This encodes CSAGKEDTQYF.

The chain is built from TRBV20-1 and TRBJ2-7; tentatively, D is TRBD2 (5 bases). The germline gives CDR1 DFQATT, CDR2 SNEGSKA (reference sequence). The CDR3 runs to 13 residues. V dropped 3 bases and J dropped 2 bases, with 11 bases sitting between them. The CDR3 DNA reads as TGCAGTGCTAGGACTGTCGGGGCCTACGAGCAGTACTTC. It encodes CSARTVGAYEQYF.

The V call is TRBV20-1, the J call TRBJ2-1; no clear D gene. Germline assignment: CDR1 DFQATT and CDR2 SNEGSKA (reference sequence). Between the trimmed V and J ends, which lost 1 base and 2 bases, there was a span of 6 bases. This CDR3 spans 13 amino acids. In DNA, the CDR3 is TGCAGTGCTAGAGGTACTCCCTACAATGAGCAGTTCTTC. Protein: CSARGTPYNEQFF.

This clonotype was counted a few times. The chain employs TRBV6-5 and TRBJ2-1, with TRBD2 matching 7 bases. Germline V gives CDR1 MNHEY, CDR2 SVGAGI. This CDR3 comprises 15 residues. With V trimmed by 3 bases and J by 6 bases, 8 bases remained unmatched. CDR3 sequence (DNA): TGTGCCAGCAGTTATGGGGGGAGGGCCTTCAATGAGCAGTTCTTC. Translation gives CASSYGGRAFNEQFF.

In this sample, this clonotype turned up many times. The V and J genes are TRBV11-2 and TRBJ2-7; D might be TRBD2 (6 bases). CDR3 length: 15 residues. V was clipped by 5 bases and J by 2 bases, with 16 bases between them. Germline V gives CDR1 SGHAT, CDR2 FQNNGV. CDR3 sequence (DNA): TGTGCCAGCAGCCCCCTGGGACTCTATCCCTACGAGCAGTACTTC. It specifies CASSPLGLYPYEQYF.

Ten or more counts support this clonotype. This sequence joins TRBV3-1 and TRBJ2-2; the match to TRBD2 covers 7 bases. V was clipped by 4 bases and J by 0 bases; unmatched bases: 8. The CDR3 has 17 amino acids. Germline CDR1 and CDR2: LGHDT and YNNKEL (reference sequence). The CDR3, as DNA: TGTGCCAGCAGCCGGACCTGGGAGGGTACGAACACCGGGGAGCTGTTTTTT. Its translation: CASSRTWEGTNTGELFF.

At least ten counts were recorded for this clonotype. The chain uses TRBV28 and TRBJ2-7; D call uncertain. Deletions cut 2 bases from V and 4 bases from J, with 9 bases between. The CDR3 totals 13 residues. Germline CDR1 is MDHEN and CDR2 is SYDVKM. The CDR3 DNA follows: TGTGCCAGCAGTTTAAGTGGTCGATACGAGCAGTACTTC. Its protein product is CASSLSGRYEQYF.

Only a few counts were recorded for this clonotype. The chain is built from TRBV12-3 or TRBV12-4 and TRBJ1-2; tentatively, D is TRBD1 (5 bases). This CDR3 comprises 14 residues. Trimming stripped 7 bases from V and 5 bases from J, with 17 bases between. The CDR3 bases are TGTGCCAGCACTCCACCGGGACTTTCTTATGGCTACACCTTC. Protein: CASTPPGLSYGYTF.

In this sample, this clonotype turned up a few times. The chain couples TRBV28 to TRBJ1-1; D might be TRBD1 (6 bases). The V gene lost 5 bases and the J gene lost 8 bases, with 12 bases spanning the gap. The germline gives CDR1 MDHEN, CDR2 SYDVKM. This CDR3 region has 12 residues. The CDR3 is CASSPRDIEAFF. The CDR3 DNA is TGTGCCAGCAGTCCCCGGGACATAGAAGCTTTCTTT.

This clonotype has more than one count but fewer than ten. The V and J genes are TRBV5-1 and TRBJ2-1, with a possible D match to TRBD2 (5 bases). CDR1 and CDR2 (germline): SGHRS, YFSETQ. This CDR3 is 16 amino acids long. Trimming removed 7 bases at V and 2 bases at J, with 19 bases between. CDR3 loop: CASSPHWEYPYNEQFF. The CDR3 nucleotides read TGCGCCAGCTCACCCCATTGGGAGTATCCCTACAATGAGCAGTTCTTC.

Ten or more counts support this clonotype. This chain links TRBV12-3 or TRBV12-4 with TRBJ2-7; D possibly corresponds to TRBD2 (5 bases). CDR3 length equals 16 residues. Trimming took off 3 bases at V and 3 bases at J, with 18 bases between the two ends. The CDR3 reads CASSFGASKGDYEQYF. The CDR3 nucleotides read TGTGCCAGCAGTTTTGGTGCCTCAAAGGGAGACTACGAGCAGTACTTC.

The chain couples TRBV24-1 to TRBJ2-7; D perhaps matches TRBD1 (6 bases). The V and J ends lost 5 bases and 1 base respectively, with 14 bases between them. Germline V gives CDR1 KGHDR, CDR2 SFDVKD. The CDR3 runs to 15 residues. CDR3 in DNA: TGTGCCACCAGTGGGGCGGACAGACCATCCTACGAGCAGTACTTC. Translation gives CATSGADRPSYEQYF.

In its sample, this clonotype was seen a few times. The chain joins TRBV20-1 to TRBJ2-3; D is possibly TRBD2 (5 bases). The germline V gene has CDR1 DFQATT and CDR2 SNEGSKA (reference sequence). V lost 3 bases, J lost 2 bases, and 18 bases lay in between. This CDR3 spans 16 amino acids. The CDR3 here is CSARGPSSGSTDTQYF. The CDR3 DNA is TGCAGTGCTAGGGGCCCTTCCAGCGGTTCCACAGATACGCAGTATTTT.

The chain recombines TRBV5-1 with TRBJ2-5; 7 bases match TRBD1. CDR1 is SGHRS and CDR2 is YFSETQ in the germline V gene. The CDR3 covers 15 residues. V lost 4 bases and J lost 5; bases outside the gene matches: 11. CDR3 coding DNA: TGCGCCAGCAGCCTGGACAGGTTTTGGGGGGAGACCCAGTACTTC. Its translation is CASSLDRFWGETQYF. The full variable domain, its missing parts supplied by reference TRBV5-1 and TRBJ2-5, is KAGVTQTPRYLIKTRGQQVTLSCSPISGHRSVSWYQQTPGQGLQFLFEYFSETQRNKGNFPGRFSGRQFSNSRSEMNVSTLELGDSALYLCASSLDRFWGETQYFGPGTRLLVL.

This chain connects TRBV6-5 to TRBJ2-2; TRBD1 agrees at 12 bases. This CDR3 is built from 15 residues. Germline trimming cut 7 bases from V and 6 bases from J; bases unmatched to any gene: 6. CDR1 and CDR2 from the germline V gene are MNHEY and SVGAGI. The CDR3 sequence: CASKGDRGRPGELFF. As DNA, the CDR3 is TGTGCCAGCAAGGGGGACAGGGGGCGCCCCGGGGAGCTGTTTTTT.

In this sample, this clonotype turned up a few times. The chain has TRBV7-9 and TRBJ2-3, with D possibly TRBD1 on 6 matching bases. From germline, CDR1 is SEHNR and CDR2 FQNEAQ (reference sequence). The V gene lost 2 bases and the J gene lost 4 bases, with 10 bases spanning the gap. The CDR3 has 14 residues. DNA of the CDR3: TGTGCCAGCAGCTTATCAGGGGCCTCAGATACGCAGTATTTT. Translation gives CASSLSGASDTQYF.

The chain is built from TRBV20-1 and TRBJ2-7, with 8 bases identical to TRBD1. With 6 bases clipped from V and 5 bases from J, the junction kept 9 bases outside the gene matches. This CDR3 contains 13 residues. Per the germline V gene, CDR1 is DFQATT and CDR2 is SNEGSKA (reference sequence). The CDR3 DNA is TGCAGTGCCTCGGGACAGGTCCCCGACGAGCAGTACTTC. This gives the protein CSASGQVPDEQYF.